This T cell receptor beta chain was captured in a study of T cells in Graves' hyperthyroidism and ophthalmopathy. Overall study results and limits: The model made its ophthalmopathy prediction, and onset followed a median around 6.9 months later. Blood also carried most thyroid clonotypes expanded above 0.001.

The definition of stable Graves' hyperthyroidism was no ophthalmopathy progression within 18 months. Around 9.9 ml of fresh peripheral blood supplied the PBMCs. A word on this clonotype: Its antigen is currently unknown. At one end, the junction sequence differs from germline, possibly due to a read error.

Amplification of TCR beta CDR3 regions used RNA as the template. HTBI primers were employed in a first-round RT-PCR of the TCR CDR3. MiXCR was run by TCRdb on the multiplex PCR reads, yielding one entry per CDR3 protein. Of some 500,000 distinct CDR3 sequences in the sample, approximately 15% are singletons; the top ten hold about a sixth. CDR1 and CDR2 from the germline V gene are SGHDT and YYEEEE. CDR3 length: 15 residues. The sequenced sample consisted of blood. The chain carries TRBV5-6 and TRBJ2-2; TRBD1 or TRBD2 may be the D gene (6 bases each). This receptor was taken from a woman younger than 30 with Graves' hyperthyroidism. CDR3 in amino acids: CATSRIPRGPGELFF. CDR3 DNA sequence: TGTGCCACCAGCCGTATTCCTCGGGGGCCCGGGGAGCTGTTTTTT.